This T cell receptor beta chain was sequenced in a study of cytomegalovirus exposure and HLA in healthy donors. About this clone itself: The target antigen is unknown.

PCR used 60 Vbeta primers and 13 Jbeta primers. Sequencing was performed with immunoSEQ multiplex PCR; in TCRdb, only in-frame clones are kept and a portion is missing. The sample has roughly 150,000 clones; about 72% are singletons. General observations from the study: A missense DCLRE1C variant was associated with V- and J-gene trimming of TCR beta chains in a later analysis, and an independent cohort replicated the association.

V dropped 6 bases and J dropped 5 bases, with 19 bases sitting between them. Germline assignment: CDR1 MNHEY and CDR2 SVGAGI. The CDR3 runs to 15 residues. This receptor was taken from a male donor in good health and CMV-seronegative. The chain employs TRBV6-5 and TRBJ2-5; tentatively, D is TRBD2 (7 bases). Sequenced sample: PBMCs. CDR3 nucleotide sequence: TGTGCCAGCAGCTTGACCCGGGGGGCGGGCGAGACCCAGTACTTC. This sequence encodes CASSLTRGAGETQYF.